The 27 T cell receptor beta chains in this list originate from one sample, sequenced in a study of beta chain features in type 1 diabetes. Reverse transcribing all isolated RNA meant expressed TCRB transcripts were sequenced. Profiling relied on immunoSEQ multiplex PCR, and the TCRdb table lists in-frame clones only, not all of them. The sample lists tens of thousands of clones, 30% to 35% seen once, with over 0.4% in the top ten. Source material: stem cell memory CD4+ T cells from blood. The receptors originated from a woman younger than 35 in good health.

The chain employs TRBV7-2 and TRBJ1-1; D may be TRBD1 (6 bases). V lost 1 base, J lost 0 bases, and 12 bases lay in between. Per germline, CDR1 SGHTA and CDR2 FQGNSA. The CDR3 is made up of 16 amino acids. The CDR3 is CASSLVWDTLNTEAFF. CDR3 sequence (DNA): TGTGCCAGCAGCTTAGTGTGGGACACCCTGAACACTGAAGCTTTCTTT.

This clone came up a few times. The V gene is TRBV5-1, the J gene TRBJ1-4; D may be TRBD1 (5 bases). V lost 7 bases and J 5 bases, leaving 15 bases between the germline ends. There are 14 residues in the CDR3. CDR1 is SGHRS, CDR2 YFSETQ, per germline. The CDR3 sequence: CASSQGSLNEKLFF. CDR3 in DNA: TGCGCCAGCTCCCAGGGCAGCCTGAATGAAAAACTGTTTTTT.

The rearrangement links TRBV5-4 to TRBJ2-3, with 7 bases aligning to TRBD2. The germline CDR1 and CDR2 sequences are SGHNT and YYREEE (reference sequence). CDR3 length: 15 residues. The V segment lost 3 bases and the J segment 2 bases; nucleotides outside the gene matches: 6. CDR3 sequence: CASSSPAGYTDTQYF. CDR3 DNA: TGTGCCAGCAGCTCCCCAGCGGGATACACAGATACGCAGTATTTT.

CDR3 in amino acids: CASSKELAGGDEQYF. The CDR3 DNA reads TGTGCCAGCAGCAAAGAATTGGCGGGGGGCGACGAGCAGTACTTC. This rearrangement joins TRBV21-1 to TRBJ2-7; the table's D call, TRBD2, has no DNA check behind it. TRBV21-1 is reported as a pseudogene. The CDR3 has 15 residues.

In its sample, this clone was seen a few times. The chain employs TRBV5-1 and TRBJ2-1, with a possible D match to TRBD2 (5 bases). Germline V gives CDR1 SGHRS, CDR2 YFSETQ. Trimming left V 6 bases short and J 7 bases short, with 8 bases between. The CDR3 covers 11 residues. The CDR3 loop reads CASTEVNEQFF. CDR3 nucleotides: TGCGCCAGCACGGAGGTGAATGAGCAGTTCTTC.

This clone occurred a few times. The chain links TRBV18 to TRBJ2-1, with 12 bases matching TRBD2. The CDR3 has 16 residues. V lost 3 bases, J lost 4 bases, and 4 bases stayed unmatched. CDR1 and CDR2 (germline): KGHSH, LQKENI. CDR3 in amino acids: CASSPTSGGTYNEQFF. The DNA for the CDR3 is TGTGCCAGCTCACCCACTAGCGGGGGGACATACAATGAGCAGTTCTTC.

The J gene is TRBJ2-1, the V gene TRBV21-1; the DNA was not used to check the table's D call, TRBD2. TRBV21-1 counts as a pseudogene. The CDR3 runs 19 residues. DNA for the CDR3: TGTGCCAGCAGCAAAATACCAGCGGGGCATCCGAACGGGTACAATGAGCAGTTCTTC. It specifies CASSKIPAGHPNGYNEQFF.

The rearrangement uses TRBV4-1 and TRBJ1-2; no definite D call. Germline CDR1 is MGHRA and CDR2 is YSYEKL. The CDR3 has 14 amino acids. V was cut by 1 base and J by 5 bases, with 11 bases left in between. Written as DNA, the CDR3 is TGCGCCAGCAGCCAAGGTTATTCGGGGTATGGCTACACCTTC. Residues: CASSQGYSGYGYTF.

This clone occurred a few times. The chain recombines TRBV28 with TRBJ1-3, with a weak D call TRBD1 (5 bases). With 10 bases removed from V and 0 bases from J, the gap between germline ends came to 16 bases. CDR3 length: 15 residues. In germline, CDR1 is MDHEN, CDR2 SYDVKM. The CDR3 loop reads CATYPTVASGNTIYF. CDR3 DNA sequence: TGTGCCACCTATCCGACAGTCGCCTCTGGAAACACCATATATTTT.

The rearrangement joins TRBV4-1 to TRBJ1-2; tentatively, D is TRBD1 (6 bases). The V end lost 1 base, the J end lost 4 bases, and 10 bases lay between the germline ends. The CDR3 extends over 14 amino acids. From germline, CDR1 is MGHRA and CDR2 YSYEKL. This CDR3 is CASSQGRGAYGYTF. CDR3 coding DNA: TGCGCCAGCAGCCAAGGTCGGGGGGCCTATGGCTACACCTTC.

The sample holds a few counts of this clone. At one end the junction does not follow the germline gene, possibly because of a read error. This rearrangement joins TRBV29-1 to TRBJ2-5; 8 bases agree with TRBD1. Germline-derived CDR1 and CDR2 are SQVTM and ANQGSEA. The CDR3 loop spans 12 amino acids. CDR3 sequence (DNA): TGCAGCGTTGACCAGGGGGCCACCAAGATTGACTTC. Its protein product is CSVDQGATKIDF.

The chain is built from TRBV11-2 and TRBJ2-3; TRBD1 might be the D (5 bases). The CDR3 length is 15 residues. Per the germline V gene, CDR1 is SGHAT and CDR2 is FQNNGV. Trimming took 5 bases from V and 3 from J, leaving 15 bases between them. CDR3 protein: CASSRGKGRTDTQYF. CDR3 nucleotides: TGTGCCAGCAGCCGTGGAAAGGGGCGGACAGATACGCAGTATTTT. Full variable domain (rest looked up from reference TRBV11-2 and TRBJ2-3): EAGVAQSPRYKIIEKRQSVAFWCNPISGHATLYWYQQILGQGPKLLIQFQNNGVVDDSQLPKDRFSAERLKGVDSTLKIQPAKLEDSAVYLCASSRGKGRTDTQYFGPGTRLTVL.

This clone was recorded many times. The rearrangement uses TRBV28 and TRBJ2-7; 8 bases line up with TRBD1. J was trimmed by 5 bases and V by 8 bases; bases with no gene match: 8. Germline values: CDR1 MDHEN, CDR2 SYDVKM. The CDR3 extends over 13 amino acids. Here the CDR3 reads CASSSGQGHEQYF. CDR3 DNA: TGTGCCAGCTCCTCTGGACAGGGTCACGAGCAGTACTTC.

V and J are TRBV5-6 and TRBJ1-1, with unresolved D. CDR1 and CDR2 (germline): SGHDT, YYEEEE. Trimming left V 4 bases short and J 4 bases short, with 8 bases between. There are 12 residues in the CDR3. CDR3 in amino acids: CASSRMSTEAFF. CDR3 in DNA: TGTGCCAGCAGCCGTATGTCCACTGAAGCTTTCTTT. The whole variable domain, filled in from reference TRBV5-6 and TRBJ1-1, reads DAGVTQSPTHLIKTRGQQVTLRCSPKSGHDTVSWYQQALGQGPQFIFQYYEEEERQRGNFPDRFSGHQFPNYSSELNVNALLLGDSALYLCASSRMSTEAFFGQGTRLTVV.

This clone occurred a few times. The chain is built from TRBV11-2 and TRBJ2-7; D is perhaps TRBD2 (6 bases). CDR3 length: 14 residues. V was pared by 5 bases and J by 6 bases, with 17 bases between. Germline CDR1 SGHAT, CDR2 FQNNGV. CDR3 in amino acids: CASSALAEGPEQYF. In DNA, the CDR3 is TGTGCCAGCAGCGCCTTAGCGGAGGGGCCCGAGCAGTACTTC.

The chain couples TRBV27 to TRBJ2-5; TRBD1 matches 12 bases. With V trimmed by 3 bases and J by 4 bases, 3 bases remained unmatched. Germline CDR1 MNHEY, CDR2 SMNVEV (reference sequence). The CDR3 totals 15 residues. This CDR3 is CASSFGTGGLETQYF. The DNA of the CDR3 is TGTGCCAGCAGTTTCGGGACAGGGGGCCTAGAGACCCAGTACTTC.

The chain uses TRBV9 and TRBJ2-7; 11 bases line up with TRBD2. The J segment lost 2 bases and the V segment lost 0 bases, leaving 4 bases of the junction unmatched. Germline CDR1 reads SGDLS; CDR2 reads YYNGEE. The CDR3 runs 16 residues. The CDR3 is CASSVGPSGGTYEQYF. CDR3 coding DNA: TGTGCCAGCAGCGTAGGGCCTAGCGGGGGGACCTACGAGCAGTACTTC.

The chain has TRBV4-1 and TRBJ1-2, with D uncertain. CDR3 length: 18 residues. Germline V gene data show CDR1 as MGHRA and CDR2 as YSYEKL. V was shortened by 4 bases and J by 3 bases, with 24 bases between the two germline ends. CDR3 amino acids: CASSRPGQSTRSDYGYTF. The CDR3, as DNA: TGCGCCAGCAGCCGACCAGGTCAGTCTACCAGAAGTGACTATGGCTACACCTTC.

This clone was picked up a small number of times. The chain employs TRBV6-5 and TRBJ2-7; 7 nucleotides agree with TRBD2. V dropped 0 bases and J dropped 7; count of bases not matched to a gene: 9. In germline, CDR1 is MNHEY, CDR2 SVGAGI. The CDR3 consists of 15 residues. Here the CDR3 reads CASSYSRERDGEQYF. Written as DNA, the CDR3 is TGTGCCAGCAGTTACTCGAGAGAGCGGGACGGGGAGCAGTACTTC.

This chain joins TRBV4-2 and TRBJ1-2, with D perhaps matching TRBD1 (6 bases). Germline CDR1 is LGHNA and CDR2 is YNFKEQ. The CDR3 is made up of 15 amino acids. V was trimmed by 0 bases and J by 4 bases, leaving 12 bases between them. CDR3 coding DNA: TGTGCCAGCAGCCAAGATGGGGCAGGGGTCTATGGCTACACCTTC. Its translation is CASSQDGAGVYGYTF.

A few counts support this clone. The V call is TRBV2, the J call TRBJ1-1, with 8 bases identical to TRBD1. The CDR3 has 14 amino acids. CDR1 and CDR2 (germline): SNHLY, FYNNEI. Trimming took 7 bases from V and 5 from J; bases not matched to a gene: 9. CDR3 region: CASNSGQGGTEAFF. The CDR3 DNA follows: TGTGCCAGCAACAGTGGACAGGGAGGAACTGAAGCTTTCTTT.

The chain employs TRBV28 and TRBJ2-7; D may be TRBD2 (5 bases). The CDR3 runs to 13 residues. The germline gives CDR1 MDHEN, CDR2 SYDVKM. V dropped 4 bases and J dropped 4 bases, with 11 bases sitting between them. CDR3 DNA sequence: TGTGCCAGCAGTTCGACGAGGGCATACGAGCAGTACTTC. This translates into CASSSTRAYEQYF. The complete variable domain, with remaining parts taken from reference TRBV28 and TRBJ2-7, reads DVKVTQSSRYLVKRTGEKVFLECVQDMDHENMFWYRQDPGLGLRLIYFSYDVKMKEKGDIPEGYSVSREKKERFSLILESASTNQTSMYLCASSSTRAYEQYFGPGTRLTVT.

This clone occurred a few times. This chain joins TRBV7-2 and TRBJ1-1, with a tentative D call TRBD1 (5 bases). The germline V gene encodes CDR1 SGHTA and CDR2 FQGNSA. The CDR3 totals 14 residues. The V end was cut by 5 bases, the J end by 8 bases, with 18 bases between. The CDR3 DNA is TGTGCCAGCAGCGTCCTTCCGGGACTGGGGGAAGCTTTCTTT. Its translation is CASSVLPGLGEAFF.

The CDR3 is CASSPDGGEAFF. DNA for the CDR3: TGTGCCAGCAGCCCCGACGGGGGGGAAGCTTTCTTT. This chain uses TRBV11-2 with TRBJ1-1; D may be TRBD1 (5 bases). The CDR3 sequence is 12 residues long. Germline CDR1 reads SGHAT; CDR2 reads FQNNGV. Deletions cut 5 bases from V and 8 bases from J, with 12 bases between.

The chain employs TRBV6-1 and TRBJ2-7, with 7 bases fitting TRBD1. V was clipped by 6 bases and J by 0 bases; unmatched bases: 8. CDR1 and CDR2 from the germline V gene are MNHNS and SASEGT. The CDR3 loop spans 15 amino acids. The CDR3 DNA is TGTGCCAGCAGCAGGACAGGACCCCTCTCCTACGAGCAGTACTTC. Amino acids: CASSRTGPLSYEQYF.

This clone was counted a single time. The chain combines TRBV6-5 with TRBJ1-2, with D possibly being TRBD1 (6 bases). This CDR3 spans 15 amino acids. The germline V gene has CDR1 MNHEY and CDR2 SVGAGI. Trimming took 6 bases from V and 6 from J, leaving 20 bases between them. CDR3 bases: TGTGCCAGCAGAACGGGGGGAACAGGGCTGCATGGCTACACCTTC. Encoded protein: CASRTGGTGLHGYTF.

The CDR3 here is CASSQGSGSTPNYGYTF. CDR3 DNA: TGTGCCAGCAGCCAGGGGTCAGGGTCCACACCTAACTATGGCTACACCTTC. The chain links TRBV11-2 to TRBJ1-2; possibly TRBD1 for D (6 bases). V was pared by 5 bases and J by 0 bases, with 19 bases between. This CDR3 spans 17 amino acids. The V gene's germline CDR1 is SGHAT and CDR2 FQNNGV.